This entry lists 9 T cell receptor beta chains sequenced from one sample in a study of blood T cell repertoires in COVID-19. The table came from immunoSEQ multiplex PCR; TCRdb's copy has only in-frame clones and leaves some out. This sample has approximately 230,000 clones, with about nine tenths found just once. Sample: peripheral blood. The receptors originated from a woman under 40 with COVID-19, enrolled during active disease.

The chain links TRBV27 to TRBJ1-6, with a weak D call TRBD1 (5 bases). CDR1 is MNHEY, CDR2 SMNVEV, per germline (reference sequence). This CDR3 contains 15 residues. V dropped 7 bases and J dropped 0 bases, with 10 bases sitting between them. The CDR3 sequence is CASTRGNSYNSPLHF. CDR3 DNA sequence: TGTGCCAGCACAAGGGGAAACTCCTATAATTCACCCCTCCACTTT.

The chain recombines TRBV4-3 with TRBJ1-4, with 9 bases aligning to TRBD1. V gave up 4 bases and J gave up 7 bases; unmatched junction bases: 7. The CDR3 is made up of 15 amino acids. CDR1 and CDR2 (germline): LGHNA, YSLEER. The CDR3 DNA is TGCGCCAGCAGCCCTTTACAGGGGGCGCGTGAAAAACTGTTTTTT. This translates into CASSPLQGAREKLFF.

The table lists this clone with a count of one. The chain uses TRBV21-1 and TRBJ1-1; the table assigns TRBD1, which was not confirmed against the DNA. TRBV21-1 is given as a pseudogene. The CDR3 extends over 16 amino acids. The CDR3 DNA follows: TGTGCCAGCAGCAAACTGTTGGGACAGGGAGTGACTGAAGCTTTCTTT. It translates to CASSKLLGQGVTEAFF.

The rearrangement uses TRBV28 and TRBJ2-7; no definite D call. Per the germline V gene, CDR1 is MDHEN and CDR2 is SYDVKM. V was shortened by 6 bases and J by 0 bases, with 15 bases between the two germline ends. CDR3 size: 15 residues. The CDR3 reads CASSSPLSHSYEQYF. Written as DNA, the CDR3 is TGTGCCAGCAGCTCCCCCCTTAGCCACTCCTACGAGCAGTACTTC.

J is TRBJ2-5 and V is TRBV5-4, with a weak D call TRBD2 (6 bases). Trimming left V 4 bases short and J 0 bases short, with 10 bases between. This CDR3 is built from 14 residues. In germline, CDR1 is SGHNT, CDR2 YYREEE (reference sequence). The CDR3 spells CASSEGLNQETQYF. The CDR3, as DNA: TGTGCCAGCAGCGAAGGACTAAACCAAGAGACCCAGTACTTC.

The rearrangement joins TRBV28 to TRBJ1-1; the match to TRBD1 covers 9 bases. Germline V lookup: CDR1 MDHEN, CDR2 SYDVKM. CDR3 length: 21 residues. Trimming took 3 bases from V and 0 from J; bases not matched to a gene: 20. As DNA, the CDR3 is TGTGCCAGCAGTTTCCGTGTACCGTGGACAGGGGCGATACAGATGAACACTGAAGCTTTCTTT. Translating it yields CASSFRVPWTGAIQMNTEAFF.

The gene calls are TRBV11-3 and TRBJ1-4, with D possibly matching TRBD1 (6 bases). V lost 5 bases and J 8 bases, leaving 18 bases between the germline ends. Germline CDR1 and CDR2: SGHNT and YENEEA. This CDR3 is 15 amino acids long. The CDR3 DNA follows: TGTGCCAGCAGCCCCACGACAGGAGAAAGCGAAAAACTGTTTTTT. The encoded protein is CASSPTTGESEKLFF.

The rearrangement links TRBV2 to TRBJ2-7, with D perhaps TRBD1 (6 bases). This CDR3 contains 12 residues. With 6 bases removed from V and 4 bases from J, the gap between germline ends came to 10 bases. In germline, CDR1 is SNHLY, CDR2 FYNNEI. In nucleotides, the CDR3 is TGTGCCAGCAGCGGACAGTATTACGAGCAGTACTTC. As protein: CASSGQYYEQYF.

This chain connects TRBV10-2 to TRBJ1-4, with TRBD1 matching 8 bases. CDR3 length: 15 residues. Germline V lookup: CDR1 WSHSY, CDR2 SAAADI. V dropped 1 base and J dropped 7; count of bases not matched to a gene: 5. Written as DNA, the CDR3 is TGCGCCAGCAGTGAGTACAGGGGGATAAGTGAAAAACTGTTTTTT. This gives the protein CASSEYRGISEKLFF.